This T cell receptor (beta chain) was sequenced for a study of T cell responses to AZD1222 COVID-19 vaccine. General study findings and limits: Donors were largely white British and mainly female; clonal diversity was possibly underestimated. Of the AZD1222 recipients, only six were seropositive at baseline.

As to this clone: Its specificity is unknown.

The germline V and J ends were trimmed by 4 bases and 2 bases, with 18 bases remaining between them. Germline CDR1 and CDR2: SGHTS and YDEGEE. This CDR3 region has 16 residues. Produced via immunoSEQ multiplex PCR; TCRdb's table is partial and in-frame only. The sample carries roughly 93,000 clones, 89% recorded once. Specimen: peripheral blood, collected on day 0 of AZD1222 vaccination. The chain is built from TRBV5-8 and TRBJ1-2; a weak D match, TRBD1 (6 bases). The source of this sequence is an adult in good health. In DNA form, the CDR3 reads TGTGCCAGCAGCCTCGGAACAGGGTTTCTAAACTATGGCTACACCTTC. Protein: CASSLGTGFLNYGYTF.